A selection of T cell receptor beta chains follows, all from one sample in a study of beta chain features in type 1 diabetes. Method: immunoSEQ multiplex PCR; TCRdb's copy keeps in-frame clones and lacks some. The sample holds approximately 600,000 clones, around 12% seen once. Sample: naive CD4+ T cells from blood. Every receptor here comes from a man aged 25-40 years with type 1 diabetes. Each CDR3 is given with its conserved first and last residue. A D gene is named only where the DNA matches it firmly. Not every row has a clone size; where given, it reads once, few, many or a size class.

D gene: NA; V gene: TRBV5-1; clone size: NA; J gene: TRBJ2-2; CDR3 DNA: TGCGCCAGCAGCTCAGGAGAGCGGACCGGGGAGCTGTTTTTT; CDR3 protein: CASSSGERTGELFF
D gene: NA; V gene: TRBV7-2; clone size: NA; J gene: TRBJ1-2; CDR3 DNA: TGTGCCAGCAGTCAGAACTATGGCTACACCTTC; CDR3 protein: CASSQNYGYTF
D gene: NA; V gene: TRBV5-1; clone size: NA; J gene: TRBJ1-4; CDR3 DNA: TGCGCCAGCAGCTTTTCCTTCGGCGGACAGCCCGTTGAAAACGAGCTGTTTTTT; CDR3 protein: CASSFSFGGQPVENELFF
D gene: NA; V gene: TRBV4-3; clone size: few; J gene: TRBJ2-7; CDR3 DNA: TGCGCCAGCAGCCTCCAATGGGGGGCAGGTTCCTACGAGCAGTACTTC; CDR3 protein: CASSLQWGAGSYEQYF
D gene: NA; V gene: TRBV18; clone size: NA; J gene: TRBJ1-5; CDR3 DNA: TGTGCCAGCTCACCATTTCGCGATGCCATGGCAGGGGATCAGCCCCAGCATTTT; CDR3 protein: CASSPFRDAMAGDQPQHF
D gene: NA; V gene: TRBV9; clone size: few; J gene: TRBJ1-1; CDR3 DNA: TGTGCCAGCAGCGTAGACGTCCAAACAAGGGTAGCTTTCTTT; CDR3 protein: CASSVDVQTRVAFF
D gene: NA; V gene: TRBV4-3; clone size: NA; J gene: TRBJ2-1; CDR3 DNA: TGCGCCAGCAGCCAAGTTCTTACAGGCGGCAATGAGCAGTTCTTC; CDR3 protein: CASSQVLTGGNEQFF
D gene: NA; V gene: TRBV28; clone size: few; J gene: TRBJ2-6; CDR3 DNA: TGTGCCAGCAGTTTAGGGTACTCAGGTGTCCTGACTTTC; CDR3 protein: CASSLGYSGVLTF
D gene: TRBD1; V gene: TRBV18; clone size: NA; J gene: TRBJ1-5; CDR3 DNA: TGTGCCAGCTCACCATCCGGGACAGGGGATCAGCCCCAGCATTTT; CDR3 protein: CASSPSGTGDQPQHF
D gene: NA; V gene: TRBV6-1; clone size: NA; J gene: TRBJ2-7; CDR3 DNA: TGTGCCAGCAGTGAAAATCCTAGCCGGGGAGGCGAGCAGTACTTC; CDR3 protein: CASSENPSRGGEQYF
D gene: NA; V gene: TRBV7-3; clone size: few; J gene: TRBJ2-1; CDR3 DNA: TGTGCCAGCAGCTCACCAGACGGACTGCAGTTCTTC; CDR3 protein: CASSSPDGLQFF
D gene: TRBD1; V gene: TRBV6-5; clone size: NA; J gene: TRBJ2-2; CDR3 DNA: TGTGCCAGCAGTTTAACAGGGGGAACCGGGGAGCTGTTTTTT; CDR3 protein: CASSLTGGTGELFF
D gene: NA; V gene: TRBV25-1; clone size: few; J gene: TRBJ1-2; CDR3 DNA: TGTGCCAGCAGTGAATGGGCTAACTATGGCTACACCTTC; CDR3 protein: CASSEWANYGYTF
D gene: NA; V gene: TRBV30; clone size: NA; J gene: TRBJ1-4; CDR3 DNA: TGTGCCTGGAGTGTACTTGGGACGGATGAAAAACTGTTTTTT; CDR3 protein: CAWSVLGTDEKLFF
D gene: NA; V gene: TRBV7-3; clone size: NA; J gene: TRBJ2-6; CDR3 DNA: TGTGCCAGCAGCTTAGACGGCTCTGGGGCCAACGTCCTGACTTTC; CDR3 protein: CASSLDGSGANVLTF
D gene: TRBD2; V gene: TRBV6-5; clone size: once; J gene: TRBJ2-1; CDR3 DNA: TGTGCCAGCAGTTACCACTCTAGCGGGGGGTACAATGAGCAGTTCTTC; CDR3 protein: CASSYHSSGGYNEQFF
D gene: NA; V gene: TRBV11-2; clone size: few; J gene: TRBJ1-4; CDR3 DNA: TGTGCCAGCAGCTTATTTGGGACGTCTAATGAAAAACTGTTTTTT; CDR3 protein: CASSLFGTSNEKLFF
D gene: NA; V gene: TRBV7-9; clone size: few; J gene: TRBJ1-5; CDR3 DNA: TGTGCCAGCAGCTCCGGAGGAAAAATCAATCAGCCCCAGCATTTT; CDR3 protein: CASSSGGKINQPQHF
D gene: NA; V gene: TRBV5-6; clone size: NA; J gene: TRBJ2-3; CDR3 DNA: TGTGCCAGCAGCTCCCAAAACACAGATACGCAGTATTTT; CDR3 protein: CASSSQNTDTQYF
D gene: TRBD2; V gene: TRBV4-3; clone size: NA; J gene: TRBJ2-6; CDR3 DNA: TGCGCCAGCAGCCAAGATTTGGGGAGGGATAGGTCTGGGGCCAACGTCCTGACTTTC; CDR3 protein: CASSQDLGRDRSGANVLTF
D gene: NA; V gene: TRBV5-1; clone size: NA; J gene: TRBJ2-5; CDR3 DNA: TGCGCCAGCAGCTTGGTGATACAAGAGACCCAGTACTTC; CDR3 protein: CASSLVIQETQYF
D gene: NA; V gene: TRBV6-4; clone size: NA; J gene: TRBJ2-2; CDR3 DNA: TGTGCCAGCAGGGGAACAGGGTACACCGGGGAGCTGTTTTTT; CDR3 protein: CASRGTGYTGELFF
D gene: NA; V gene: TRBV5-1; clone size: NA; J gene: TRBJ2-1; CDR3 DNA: TGCGCCAGCAGCTTGATGGATTTGCGGGGCGTCAATGAGCAGTTCTTC; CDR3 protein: CASSLMDLRGVNEQFF
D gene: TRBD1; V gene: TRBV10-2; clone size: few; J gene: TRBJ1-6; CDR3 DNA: TGCGCCAGCAGGTGGACAGGGAACAATTCACCCCTCCACTTT; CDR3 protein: CASRWTGNNSPLHF
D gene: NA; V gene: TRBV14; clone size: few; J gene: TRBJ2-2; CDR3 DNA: TGTGCCAGCAGCCAACGGACTATTTTTACCGGGGAGCTGTTTTTT; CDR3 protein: CASSQRTIFTGELFF
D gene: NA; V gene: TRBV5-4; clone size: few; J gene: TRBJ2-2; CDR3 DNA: TGTGCCAGCAGGGTTGGGCAGGCCTACACCGGGGAGCTGTTTTTT; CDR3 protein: CASRVGQAYTGELFF
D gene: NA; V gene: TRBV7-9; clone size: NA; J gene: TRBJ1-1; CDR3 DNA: TGTGCCGAACAGATCATGAACACTGAAGCTTTCTTT; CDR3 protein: CAEQIMNTEAFF